This TCR beta chain was observed in a study of Tregs in tolerant kidney transplant recipients. On the study more broadly: The nonmyeloablative bone marrow transplants came from related graft donors, with transient mixed chimerism. Study findings and constraints: The small number of patients limits these findings pending further validation.

On this clone: Its target is unknown.

This table comes from immunoSEQ multiplex PCR, and its TCRdb copy is limited to in-frame clones, with some not included. The data hold some 66,000 clones, with around nine tenths observed a single time. Germline V gene sequence: CDR1 MGHRA, CDR2 YSYEKL. V was clipped by 6 bases and J by 2 bases; unmatched bases: 8. This CDR3 is built from 16 residues. V is TRBV4-1 and J is TRBJ2-3, with 10 bases aligning to TRBD2. The sample here was CD8+ T cells from blood, taken before the transplant. This receptor was taken from a human donor who received a combined kidney and bone marrow transplant. CDR3 in DNA: TGCGCCAGCAGTGCAATAGCGGGAGGCATCACAGATACGCAGTATTTT. It specifies CASSAIAGGITDTQYF.